These 9 T cell receptor beta chains were sequenced from one sample in a study of identical twins. TCRdb reprocessed the 5' RACE reads with MiXCR, giving one entry per CDR3 protein. The sample shows about 530,000 distinct CDR3 sequences, about a fifth of them seen only once. A further study also used this sample, focusing on yellow fever vaccine responses in identical twins.

The sequenced material came from CD4+ T cells sorted from blood. The receptors shown here come from a woman aged 18 to 35 in good health.

The J gene is TRBJ1-1, the V gene TRBV2; 8 bases fit TRBD1. The V gene's germline CDR1 is SNHLY and CDR2 FYNNEI. Unmatched junction bases numbered 5, after V lost 1 base and J lost 10 bases. CDR3 length: 13 amino acids. The CDR3 sequence is CASSEGADRVAFF. CDR3 in DNA: TGTGCCAGCAGTGAAGGGGCGGACAGGGTAGCTTTCTTT.

The chain recombines TRBV5-5 with TRBJ2-3; TRBD1 aligns across 10 bases. The trim removed 1 base at V and 6 bases at J, leaving 5 bases unmatched. The CDR3 is 15 residues long. Per germline, CDR1 SGHKS and CDR2 YYEKEE (reference sequence). The CDR3 bases are TGTGCCAGCAGCTTGTTTGGGACAGGGGCTGATACGCAGTATTTT. Its translation: CASSLFGTGADTQYF.

This clonotype occurred many times. One end of the junction does not line up with germline, which may come from a read error. The chain uses TRBV5-1 and TRBJ2-1; 8 bases line up with TRBD2. CDR1 is SGHRS, CDR2 YFSETQ, per germline. The CDR3 sequence is 14 residues long. The CDR3 loop is CASSSGGSYNEQFF. In DNA, the CDR3 is TGTGCCAGCAGCTCGGGAGGGTCCTACAATGAGCAGTTCTTC. Variable domain in full (rest from reference TRBV5-1 and TRBJ2-1): KAGVTQTPRYLIKTRGQQVTLSCSPISGHRSVSWYQQTPGQGLQFLFEYFSETQRNKGNFPGRFSGRQFSNSRSEMNVSTLELGDSALYLCASSSGGSYNEQFFGPGTRLTVL.

This rearrangement joins TRBV6-5 to TRBJ1-4; 8 bases line up with TRBD1. J was trimmed by 8 bases and V by 2 bases; bases with no gene match: 7. This CDR3 has 15 residues. Germline V gives CDR1 MNHEY, CDR2 SVGAGI. The CDR3 DNA reads as TGTGCCAGCAGTTACACCGACAGGGGCTGGGAAAAACTGTTTTTT. It specifies CASSYTDRGWEKLFF.

V and J are TRBV4-1 and TRBJ2-5, with D maybe TRBD1 (5 bases). Trimming took 3 bases from V and 2 from J, leaving 7 bases between them. The CDR3 is made up of 13 amino acids. CDR1 is MGHRA, CDR2 YSYEKL, per germline. CDR3 sequence: CASSQTEQETQYF. The CDR3 DNA sequence: TGCGCCAGCAGCCAGACAGAGCAAGAGACCCAGTACTTC.

This clonotype was detected ten times or more. Germline is not matched at one junction end, which may reflect a read error. The chain joins TRBV5-1 to TRBJ2-3; D not certain. The CDR3 is made up of 12 amino acids. CDR1 SGHRS and CDR2 YFSETQ come from the germline V gene. The CDR3 bases are TGTGCCAGCAGTTCCCCGGGCGATACGCAGTATTTT. Translated, it gives CASSSPGDTQYF.

The chain employs TRBV24-1 and TRBJ2-2; 8 nucleotides line up with TRBD1. The CDR3 length is 15 residues. Trimming removed 5 bases from V and 7 bases from J; junction bases left unmatched: 8. Germline CDR1 KGHDR, CDR2 SFDVKD. The CDR3 DNA follows: TGTGCCACCAGTGCCCCGGACAGGGAGGACGGGGAGCTGTTTTTT. Its translation: CATSAPDREDGELFF.

The rearrangement uses TRBV7-2 and TRBJ1-2; D gene ambiguous. V lost 1 base, J lost 4 bases, and 13 bases lay in between. Germline assignment: CDR1 SGHTA and CDR2 FQGNSA. This CDR3 spans 15 amino acids. The CDR3 is CASSLGVAASYGYTF. For the CDR3, the DNA is TGTGCCAGCAGCTTAGGAGTCGCAGCCTCCTATGGCTACACCTTC.

The rearrangement links TRBV6-1 to TRBJ2-2; TRBD2 matches 8 bases. Germline CDR1 reads MNHNS; CDR2 reads SASEGT. The trim removed 10 bases at V and 6 bases at J, leaving 16 bases unmatched. This CDR3 has 16 amino acids. CDR3 DNA sequence: TGTGCCATTTCCCCGGGTGGCGGGAGGCCTCCCGGGGAGCTGTTTTTT. Amino acids: CAISPGGGRPPGELFF.